A single T cell receptor beta chain is shown here with its context. Germline trimming cut 6 bases from V and 5 bases from J; bases unmatched to any gene: 7. The CDR3 is made up of 14 amino acids. Germline loops: CDR1 MNHEY, CDR2 SMNVEV (reference sequence). Only Caucasian adults living in Nashville, Tennessee served as donors. Profiled with immunoSEQ multiplex PCR; TCRdb holds only in-frame clones, not every one. Of approximately 2.3 million clones in the sample, 80% to 95% were seen once. This sample is part of a study of shared clonotypes between healthy human individuals. The chain employs TRBV27 and TRBJ2-5, with TRBD2 matching over 9 bases. The sample taken for sequencing was naive CD4+ T cells from PBMCs. Subset: CD45RA+ positively selected. This receptor was obtained from a man between 18 and 29 years old in good health. Some clones in this sample may be carry-over from other donors' samples. This chain's CDR3 is CASRPGTSRETQYF. In DNA, the CDR3 is TGTGCCAGCAGGCCCGGGACTAGCAGGGAGACCCAGTACTTC.